Below are 9 T cell receptor beta chains sequenced from a single sample in a study of T cell repertoires in cytomegalovirus infection. TCRdb reprocessed the reads via MiXCR and lists one record per CDR3 protein. The repertoire holds roughly 220,000 distinct CDR3 sequences, around 40% seen once, with 55% to 60% in the top ten. These receptors' targets are unknown. The source was CD8+ T cells from cultured PBMCs, collected from culture after CMV antigen stimulation. The source of these receptors is a human donor in good health (CMV status not recorded). Some clones in this sample may be carry-over from other donors' samples.

This clonotype was picked up a small number of times. The chain couples TRBV27 to TRBJ2-1; 7 bases map to TRBD1. Germline V CDR1 and CDR2: MNHEY, SMNVEV (reference sequence). There are 16 residues in the CDR3. V gave up 5 bases and J gave up 9 bases; unmatched junction bases: 16. The CDR3 reads CASSPPTGTAQGEQFF. For the CDR3, the DNA is TGTGCCAGCAGTCCCCCTACCGGGACAGCGCAGGGTGAGCAGTTCTTC.

A few counts support this clonotype. CDR3 nucleotides: TGTGCCAGCAGCAGCCAAACCCGAGACAGGGGGGGGTTGGATGAGCAGTTCTTC. This sequence encodes CASSSQTRDRGGLDEQFF. The chain recombines TRBV7-3 with TRBJ2-1, with 9 bases aligning to TRBD1. Trimming cost V 5 bases and J 8 bases; bases outside gene matches: 19. The CDR3 extends over 18 amino acids. The germline CDR1 and CDR2 sequences are SGHTA and FQGTGA. Looking up the rest from reference TRBV7-3 and TRBJ2-1 gives the full variable domain: GAGVSQTPSNKVTEKGKYVELRCDPISGHTALYWYRQSLGQGPEFLIYFQGTGAADDSGLPNDRFFAVRPEGSVSTLKIQRTERGDSAVYLCASSSQTRDRGGLDEQFFGPGTRLTVL.

This clonotype was seen more than once but under ten times. The chain has TRBV7-9 and TRBJ2-1, with 10 bases lining up with TRBD1. The CDR3 covers 14 residues. CDR1 and CDR2 from the germline V gene are SEHNR and FQNEAQ (reference sequence). V lost 6 bases and J lost 7; bases outside the gene matches: 6. CDR3 residues: CASRTGTGENEQFF. The CDR3 nucleotides read TGTGCCAGCAGAACCGGGACAGGGGAAAATGAGCAGTTCTTC.

The chain carries TRBV27 and TRBJ2-7, with D tentatively TRBD1 or TRBD2 (5 bases each). V was cut by 0 bases and J by 3 bases, with 15 bases left in between. Per the germline V gene, CDR1 is MNHEY and CDR2 is SMNVEV (reference sequence). The CDR3 runs 16 residues. This CDR3 is CASSLSDGDVFYEQYF. In DNA, the CDR3 is TGTGCCAGCAGTTTATCCGATGGGGACGTTTTCTACGAGCAGTACTTC.

The chain employs TRBV7-3 and TRBJ2-3; 10 nucleotides align to TRBD2. The CDR3 covers 15 residues. V gave up 4 bases and J gave up 4 bases; unmatched junction bases: 5. Germline loops: CDR1 SGHTA, CDR2 FQGTGA. The CDR3 nucleotides are TGTGCCAGCAGCTCCTCCGGGACTAGCGCAGATACGCAGTATTTT. It codes for CASSSSGTSADTQYF.

This clonotype was detected only a few times. The chain links TRBV29-1 to TRBJ2-7, with D perhaps given as TRBD1 or TRBD2 (5 bases each). Germline V gives CDR1 SQVTM, CDR2 ANQGSEA. CDR3 size: 14 residues. V lost 3 bases and J lost 6, with 18 bases in between. The CDR3 protein is CSVDKGQSSLEQYF. For the CDR3, the DNA is TGCAGCGTTGATAAGGGGCAGTCTAGCCTCGAGCAGTACTTC.

The genes are TRBV7-2 and TRBJ2-1; D is perhaps TRBD1 (8 bases). This CDR3 has 15 residues. Trimming left V 1 base short and J 9 bases short, with 16 bases between. In germline, CDR1 is SGHTA, CDR2 FQGNSA. Here the CDR3 DNA reads TGTGCCAGCAGCTTAGTAAACAGGGGGGGGAGTGAGCAGTTCTTC. Translated: CASSLVNRGGSEQFF. The whole variable domain, filled in from reference TRBV7-2 and TRBJ2-1, reads GAGVSQSPSNKVTEKGKDVELRCDPISGHTALYWYRQSLGQGLEFLIYFQGNSAPDKSGLPSDRFSAERTGGSVSTLTIQRTQQEDSAVYLCASSLVNRGGSEQFFGPGTRLTVL.

The V call is TRBV27, the J call TRBJ2-2; D remains ambiguous. This CDR3 is built from 14 residues. The V end lost 2 bases, the J end lost 6 bases, and 10 bases lay between the germline ends. Germline V gives CDR1 MNHEY, CDR2 SMNVEV (reference sequence). CDR3 loop: CASSLIDTPGELFF. The CDR3 bases are TGTGCCAGCAGTTTAATCGACACCCCCGGGGAGCTGTTTTTT.

Only a few counts were recorded for this clonotype. The J gene is TRBJ1-6, the V gene TRBV19, with TRBD1 identical over 9 bases. Germline V lookup: CDR1 LNHDA, CDR2 SQIVND (reference sequence). The CDR3 is 16 residues long. V lost 2 bases and J lost 9; bases outside the gene matches: 8. CDR3 protein: CASSIPGTGFRSPLHF. The CDR3 nucleotides read TGTGCCAGTAGTATACCTGGGACAGGGTTCCGTTCACCCCTCCACTTT.